The clone carrying this T cell receptor (beta chain) was seen at least ten times. The data were taken from a study of blood T cell repertoires in COVID-19. The overall study: PBMCs, B-cell-depleted T cells, or T cells provided the cDNA or gDNA that made up the material.

Profiling relied on immunoSEQ multiplex PCR, and the TCRdb table lists in-frame clones only, not all of them. The table records under 300,000 clones, around 80% of them present only once. Germline trimming cut 2 bases from V and 0 bases from J; bases unmatched to any gene: 3. Germline V CDR1 and CDR2: KGHSH, LQKENI. This CDR3 is 16 amino acids long. This clonotype was sampled from a woman aged 40 to 50 who had recovered from COVID-19. The V call is TRBV18, the J call TRBJ2-2, with 7 bases identical to TRBD1. The sequenced material came from peripheral blood. CDR3 protein: CASSPNRGANTGELFF. The CDR3 nucleotides are TGTGCCAGCTCACCAAACAGGGGCGCGAACACCGGGGAGCTGTTTTTT.